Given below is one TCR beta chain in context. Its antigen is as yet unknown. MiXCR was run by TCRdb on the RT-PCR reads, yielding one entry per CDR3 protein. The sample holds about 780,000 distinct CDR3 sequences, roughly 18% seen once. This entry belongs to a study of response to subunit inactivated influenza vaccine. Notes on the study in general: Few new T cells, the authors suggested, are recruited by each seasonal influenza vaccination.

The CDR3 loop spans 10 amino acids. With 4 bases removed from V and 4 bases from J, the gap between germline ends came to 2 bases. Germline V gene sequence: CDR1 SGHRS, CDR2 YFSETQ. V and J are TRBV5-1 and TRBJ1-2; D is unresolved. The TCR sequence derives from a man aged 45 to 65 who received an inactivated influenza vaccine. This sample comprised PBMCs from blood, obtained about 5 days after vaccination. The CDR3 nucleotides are TGCGCCAGCAGCCCCTATGGCTACACCTTC. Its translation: CASSPYGYTF. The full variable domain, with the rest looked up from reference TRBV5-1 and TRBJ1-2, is KAGVTQTPRYLIKTRGQQVTLSCSPISGHRSVSWYQQTPGQGLQFLFEYFSETQRNKGNFPGRFSGRQFSNSRSEMNVSTLELGDSALYLCASSPYGYTFGSGTRLTVV.